These 8 T cell receptor beta chains were sequenced from one sample in a study of T cells after yellow fever vaccination. TCRdb reanalysed the 5' RACE reads using MiXCR and keeps one entry per CDR3 protein. This sample carries 46,000 or so distinct CDR3 sequences, 5% to 8% of them seen once, and the ten largest clones take around 9.3%. Sequenced material: PBMCs, either bulk or a sorted T-cell subset (CD4+, CD8+, memory, or dextramer-sorted; not recorded which), taken 45 days after the yellow fever booster vaccination. These receptors all stem from a man aged 30 to 39 who received the YFV17D yellow fever vaccine.

This clonotype was found a few times. The chain has TRBV2 and TRBJ2-1; no definite D call. The V end lost 8 bases, the J end lost 6 bases, and 8 bases lay between the germline ends. Germline V gene sequence: CDR1 SNHLY, CDR2 FYNNEI. The CDR3 covers 11 residues. The CDR3 sequence: CASALLNEQFF. The CDR3 DNA follows: TGTGCCAGCGCTTTACTCAATGAGCAGTTCTTC.

The gene calls are TRBV5-1 and TRBJ2-1; the match to TRBD2 covers 13 bases. The germline V gene encodes CDR1 SGHRS and CDR2 YFSETQ. The trim removed 4 bases at V and 6 bases at J, leaving 4 bases unmatched. The CDR3 totals 15 residues. The CDR3 DNA sequence: TGCGCCAGCAGCCCAGGGACTAGCGGGATCAATGAGCAGTTCTTC. Amino acids: CASSPGTSGINEQFF.

In this sample, this clonotype turned up a few times. The chain carries TRBV28 and TRBJ2-7; D ambiguous. V shed 5 bases and J shed 4 bases, with 6 bases lying between them. The length of the CDR3 is 11 residues. The germline V gene encodes CDR1 MDHEN and CDR2 SYDVKM. This CDR3 is CASSLWYEQYF. Here the CDR3 DNA reads TGTGCCAGCAGTCTTTGGTACGAGCAGTACTTC.

The DNA for the CDR3 is TGCGCCAGCAGCCAAGATTGGGGTCAGCCCCAGCATTTT. Protein product: CASSQDWGQPQHF. The gene calls are TRBV4-3 and TRBJ1-5, with unresolved D. Germline V CDR1 and CDR2: LGHNA, YSLEER. The germline V and J ends were trimmed by 0 bases and 6 bases, with 6 bases remaining between them. This CDR3 region has 13 residues.

This rearrangement joins TRBV3-1 to TRBJ1-5; no clear D. The CDR3 sequence is 15 residues long. V was pared by 10 bases and J by 2 bases, with 18 bases between. CDR1 and CDR2 from the germline V gene are LGHDT and YNNKEL (reference sequence). The CDR3 loop reads CATCQGAGGNQPQHF. The DNA for the CDR3 is TGTGCCACCTGCCAAGGTGCGGGCGGCAATCAGCCCCAGCATTTT.

In this sample, this clonotype turned up once. This chain links TRBV4-3 with TRBJ2-5; D gene unclear. Trimming cost V 6 bases and J 1 base, with 12 bases left between them. Per germline, CDR1 LGHNA and CDR2 YSLEER. This CDR3 contains 14 residues. The CDR3 reads CASSLERAQETQYF. CDR3 bases: TGCGCCAGCAGTCTCGAACGAGCCCAAGAGACCCAGTACTTC.

At least ten counts were recorded for this clonotype. The genes are TRBV6-2 or TRBV6-3 and TRBJ2-7; 9 nucleotides agree with TRBD2. Trimming took 5 bases from V and 1 from J; bases not matched to a gene: 12. CDR1 and CDR2 from the germline V gene are MNHEY and SVGEGT. The CDR3 runs to 17 residues. The DNA for the CDR3 is TGTGCCAGCAGTCCACTAGCGGGCAATTCGTTTTCCTACGAGCAGTACTTC. This translates into CASSPLAGNSFSYEQYF.

V is TRBV6-5 and J is TRBJ2-5; D is ambiguous. In germline, CDR1 is MNHEY, CDR2 SVGAGI. With 0 bases removed from V and 1 base from J, the gap between germline ends came to 0 bases. The CDR3 is 12 residues long. Here the CDR3 DNA reads TGTGCCAGCAGTTACTCCCAAGAGACCCAGTACTTC. Its translation: CASSYSQETQYF.